The rows below give T cell receptor beta chains drawn from one sample of a study of beta chain features in type 1 diabetes. This table comes from immunoSEQ multiplex PCR, and its TCRdb copy is limited to in-frame clones, with some not included. Here the sample spans 200,000 to 300,000 clones, about 11% being singletons. The sample was naive CD4+ T cells from blood. The receptor set was obtained from a young man with type 1 diabetes. Each CDR3 is given with its conserved first and last residue. D genes are given only for firm matches. Some rows have no size entry. The others give once, few or many, or a class for an expanded clone.

TRBJ1-1 . TRBV29-1 . TGCAGCGTTGAAGCGGGCGGCTCTCGGGGAGCTTTCTTT CSVEAGGSRGAFF
TRBJ2-5 TRBD1 TRBV4-1 . TGCGCCAGCAGCACGCGCGGACAGGGGGCTGGGGAGACCCAGTACTTC CASSTRGQGAGETQYF
TRBJ2-7 . TRBV21-1 . TGTGCCAGCAGCAAAATCCGGAGAAGGAACGAGCAGTACTTC CASSKIRRRNEQYF
TRBJ1-4 . TRBV7-9 . TGTGCCAGCAGTTTCGGGGAGGCTTCTTTGTTTTTT CASSFGEASLFF
TRBJ2-1 TRBD2 TRBV7-9 few TGTGCCAGCAGCCCCCCAGGCGGGGGGGCCCGAGAGCAGTTCTTC CASSPPGGGAREQFF
TRBJ2-7 . TRBV9 . TGTGCCAGCATACCTGGGCGGGGGCTATCTTCGGGATTCTACGAGCAGTACTTC CASIPGRGLSSGFYEQYF
TRBJ1-5 . TRBV4-3 . TGCGCCAGCAGCCATAGCACCTATCAGCCCCAGCATTTT CASSHSTYQPQHF
TRBJ2-2 . TRBV7-2 few TGTGCCAGCAGCTTAGCGCTAAGCCCTCCGATGTTTTTT CASSLALSPPMFF
TRBJ2-3 TRBD1 TRBV5-4 few TGTGCCAGCAGCCCCCGAAATCTTAGGACAGGGGAAGCAGATACGCAGTATTTT CASSPRNLRTGEADTQYF
TRBJ2-1 . TRBV6-5 . TGTGCCAGCAGCCTTGGAGCCTACAATGAGCAGTTCTTC CASSLGAYNEQFF
TRBJ2-7 . TRBV25-1 few TGTGCCAGCAGTGAAAATAGGTGGGCTCGGCGCGAGCAGTACTTC CASSENRWARREQYF
TRBJ2-1 TRBD2 TRBV5-1 few TGCGCCAGCAGCTTGGTGGGCGGGGGGGCGAATGAGCAGTTCTTC CASSLVGGGANEQFF